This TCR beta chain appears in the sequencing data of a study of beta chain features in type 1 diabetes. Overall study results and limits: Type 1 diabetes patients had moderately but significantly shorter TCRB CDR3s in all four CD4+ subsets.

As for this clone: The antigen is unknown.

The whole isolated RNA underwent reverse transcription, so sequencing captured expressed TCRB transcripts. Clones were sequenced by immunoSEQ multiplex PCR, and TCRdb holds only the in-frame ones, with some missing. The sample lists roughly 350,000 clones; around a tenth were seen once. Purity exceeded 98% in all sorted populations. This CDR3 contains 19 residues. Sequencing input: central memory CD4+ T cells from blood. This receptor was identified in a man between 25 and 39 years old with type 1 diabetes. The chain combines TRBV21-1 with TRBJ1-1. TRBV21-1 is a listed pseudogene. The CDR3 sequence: CDRRRRLKSSLTVNTEAFF. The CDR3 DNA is TGTGACCGACGACGGCGGCTTAAGTCCTCTCTTACGGTGAACACTGAAGCTTTCTTT.